This TCR beta chain was retrieved from a study of metastatic and nonmetastatic thyroid tumors (dated by TCRdb to 2019 to 2021). Background for the entire study: Repertoires from peripheral blood and from tumor or nodule tissue samples of malignant and benign thyroid patients were compared. Results and caveats for the whole study, not just this receptor: TCR beta diversity was reported as significantly higher in malignant tumors than in benign nodules, in both blood and tumor samples.

This clone showed up many times. Its specific antigen is unknown. The record has no base qualities; no much larger clone is one base away. The library was produced with PCR. The run used an Illumina HiSeq 4000. High-throughput sequencing was used to profile the TCR beta-chain CDR3 region of every patient. In the original analysis: A classifier to discriminate distant-metastatic papillary thyroid cancer patients was built from CDR3 differences across clinicopathological groups. The Shannon index was used to assess repertoire diversity, and the Morisita-Horn index was used to assess tumor-blood repertoire similarity. TCRdb cleaned the public reads at Q25 with fastp, built clones with MiXCR and kept in-frame beta chains. The V and J calls were determined by TCRdb, not by the authors. Recorded for this sample are some 25,000 clones; 13% of them occurred a single time. The ten largest clonotypes hold over 11% of the sample.

No patient had received any treatment before thyroid surgery. The study retrospectively analysed patient clinical samples collected from about 2012 to 2019 using T-cell receptor beta sequencing. The germline V gene encodes CDR1 MNHEY and CDR2 SMNVEV (reference sequence). V lost 1 base and J lost 5 bases, and the count of bases not matched to a germline gene is 7. From the cysteine up to the phenylalanine, the CDR3 has a length of 15 residues. Just the 45-base CDR3 DNA is kept, in frame starting at base 1. This receptor was obtained from a female donor with papillary thyroid cancer or a benign thyroid nodule (not recorded which). Some clones in this sample may be carry-over from other donors' samples. Sequenced sample: blood. The sequence joins TRBV27 to TRBJ2-5; 7 central nucleotides agree with TRBD2. CDR3 sequence: CASSLWGRAGETQYF. The bases read TGTGCCAGCAGTTTATGGGGGAGGGCCGGGGAGACCCAGTACTTC.